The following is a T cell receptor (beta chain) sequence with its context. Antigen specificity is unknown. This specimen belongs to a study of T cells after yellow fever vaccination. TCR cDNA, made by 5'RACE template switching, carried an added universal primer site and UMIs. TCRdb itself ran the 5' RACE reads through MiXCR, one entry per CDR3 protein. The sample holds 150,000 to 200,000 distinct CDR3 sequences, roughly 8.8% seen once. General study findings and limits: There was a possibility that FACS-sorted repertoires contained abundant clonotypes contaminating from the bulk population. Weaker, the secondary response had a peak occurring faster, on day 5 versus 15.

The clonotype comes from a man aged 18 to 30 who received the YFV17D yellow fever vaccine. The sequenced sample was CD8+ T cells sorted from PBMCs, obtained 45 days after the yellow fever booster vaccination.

The CDR3 is CASSLFGDYYNEQFF. CDR3 nucleotides: TGTGCCAGCAGCTTGTTCGGGGACTATTACAATGAGCAGTTCTTC. The rearrangement uses TRBV5-4 and TRBJ2-1; TRBD2 matches 7 bases. This CDR3 contains 15 residues. CDR1 SGHNT and CDR2 YYREEE come from the germline V gene (reference sequence). Trimming at V came to 1 base and at J to 4 bases, leaving 5 bases not matched to a gene.